The 29 T cell receptor beta chains listed next were all sequenced from one sample in a study of blood T cell repertoires in COVID-19. Sequencing was performed with immunoSEQ multiplex PCR; in TCRdb, only in-frame clones are kept and a portion is missing. Of 200,000 to 250,000 clones listed, approximately 86% are singletons. Sequenced sample: peripheral blood. Receptors were obtained from a woman in her thirties with COVID-19, enrolled during active disease.

The gene calls are TRBV23-1 and TRBJ2-2, with D uncertain. TRBV23-1 is treated as an ORF (open reading frame) with a function not yet certain. The CDR3 contains 16 residues. Trimming cost V 3 bases and J 1 base, with 12 bases left between them. The CDR3 DNA reads as TGCGCCAGCAGTCATCCCGACACCATGAACACCGGGGAGCTGTTTTTT. Translated, it gives CASSHPDTMNTGELFF.

This clone was seen just once. The chain recombines TRBV5-1 with TRBJ1-1; possible D gene TRBD1, 5 bases. The CDR3 has 14 residues. CDR1 SGHRS and CDR2 YFSETQ come from the germline V gene. The V end was cut by 0 bases, the J end by 3 bases, with 9 bases between. In nucleotides, the CDR3 is TGCGCCAGCAGCTTGGGCTCCAGGGACACTGAAGCTTTCTTT. Amino acids: CASSLGSRDTEAFF.

Only one count was recorded for this clone. The chain has TRBV9 and TRBJ2-5; D is unclear. The V gene lost 4 bases and the J gene lost 5 bases, with 9 bases spanning the gap. The germline V gene has CDR1 SGDLS and CDR2 YYNGEE. The CDR3 is made up of 12 amino acids. The CDR3 coding sequence is TGTGCCAGCAGCAGAGAGGAGGAGACCCAGTACTTC. This codes for CASSREEETQYF.

In this sample, this clone turned up a few times. The V gene is TRBV3-1 (or the pseudogene TRBV3-2), the J gene TRBJ2-7; 10 nucleotides line up with TRBD1. The CDR3 covers 14 residues. Germline CDR1 reads LGHDT; CDR2 reads YNNKEL (reference sequence). Germline trimming cut 3 bases from V and 2 bases from J; bases unmatched to any gene: 1. The CDR3 DNA follows: TGTGCCAGCAGCCAGACAGGGGGCCCCTACGAGCAGTACTTC. Amino acid sequence: CASSQTGGPYEQYF.

The CDR3 bases are TGTGCCTCCAATGGGGGGGCGAACACTGAAGCTTTCTTT. Residues: CASNGGANTEAFF. This chain joins TRBV12-3 or TRBV12-4 and TRBJ1-1; a weak D match, TRBD1 (6 bases). Trimming pared 11 bases from V and 1 base from J, leaving 14 bases between. The CDR3 contains 13 residues.

This chain connects TRBV29-1 to TRBJ2-7, with TRBD1 identical over 8 bases. Losses at the gene ends were 5 bases for V and 0 bases for J; bases not matched to a gene: 15. This CDR3 contains 17 residues. Germline V gene sequence: CDR1 SQVTM, CDR2 ANQGSEA. CDR3 protein: CSVRPGTGLEPSYEQYF. DNA for the CDR3: TGCAGCGTTCGGCCTGGGACAGGCCTAGAACCCTCCTACGAGCAGTACTTC.

V usage is TRBV30 and J usage is TRBJ2-5; 11 nucleotides match TRBD2. The CDR3 is made up of 13 amino acids. The trim removed 4 bases at V and 2 bases at J, leaving 0 bases unmatched. Germline V gene lookup returns CDR1 GTSNPN and CDR2 SVGIG (reference sequence). CDR3 bases: TGTGCCTGGACTAGCGGGGGGCAAGAGACCCAGTACTTC. Translated, it gives CAWTSGGQETQYF.

This chain uses TRBV6-2 or TRBV6-3 with TRBJ2-1; 7 bases are a match to TRBD1. V dropped 6 bases and J dropped 3; count of bases not matched to a gene: 5. Germline V gene lookup returns CDR1 MNHEY and CDR2 SVGEGT. The CDR3 spans 14 residues. In DNA form, the CDR3 reads TGTGCCAGCAGCTCCGGGACAGACTACAATGAGCAGTTCTTC. Its protein product is CASSSGTDYNEQFF.

The rearrangement links TRBV28 to TRBJ2-7; weak D call: TRBD1 (5 bases). The CDR3 totals 12 residues. The germline V and J ends were trimmed by 6 bases and 4 bases, with 10 bases remaining between them. CDR1 and CDR2 (germline): MDHEN, SYDVKM. CDR3 nucleotide sequence: TGTGCCAGCAGAAGGGGTGGATACGAGCAGTACTTC. Amino acids: CASRRGGYEQYF.

The chain is built from TRBV5-4 and TRBJ1-6; 8 nucleotides agree with TRBD1. The CDR3 sequence is 16 residues long. Trimming cost V 7 bases and J 3 bases; bases outside gene matches: 9. Germline lookup yields CDR1 SGHNT and CDR2 YYREEE (reference sequence). CDR3 DNA sequence: TGTGCCAGCGGCGGGACAGGCGGTGGCTATAATTCACCCCTCCACTTT. This encodes CASGGTGGGYNSPLHF.

The chain combines TRBV2 with TRBJ2-1, with D perhaps matching TRBD1 (5 bases). Germline V lookup: CDR1 SNHLY, CDR2 FYNNEI. V lost 6 bases, J lost 1 base, and 13 bases lay in between. There are 15 residues in the CDR3. The CDR3 coding sequence is TGTGCCAGCAGGTTAGGGGCTCCTTCCTACAATGAGCAGTTCTTC. Protein sequence: CASRLGAPSYNEQFF.

This clone was recorded a few times. This sequence joins TRBV29-1 and TRBJ1-1; D is ambiguous. V lost 7 bases to trimming and J lost 0 bases, with 15 bases between them. The CDR3 contains 14 residues. Germline V lookup: CDR1 SQVTM, CDR2 ANQGSEA. In nucleotides, the CDR3 is TGCAGCGCAAAGGAGGTACTCATGAACACTGAAGCTTTCTTT. This gives the protein CSAKEVLMNTEAFF.

The rearrangement uses TRBV6-6 and TRBJ1-1; the D gene is possibly TRBD1 (5 bases). The V and J ends lost 6 bases and 6 bases respectively, with 14 bases between them. Germline CDR1 is MNHNY and CDR2 is SVGAGI (reference sequence). The CDR3 is 13 amino acids. CDR3 nucleotide sequence: TGTGCCAGCAGCTCAGACAGTTCCTCTGAAGCTTTCTTT. Its protein is CASSSDSSSEAFF.

The chain couples TRBV5-6 to TRBJ1-6; TRBD1 aligns across 9 bases. The germline gives CDR1 SGHDT, CDR2 YYEEEE. V lost 3 bases to trimming and J lost 8 bases; unmatched junction nucleotides: 3. The CDR3 totals 14 residues. The CDR3 sequence: CASSWGQGDSPLHF. CDR3 DNA: TGTGCCAGCAGCTGGGGACAGGGAGATTCACCCCTCCACTTT. The full variable domain, with the rest looked up from reference TRBV5-6 and TRBJ1-6, is DAGVTQSPTHLIKTRGQQVTLRCSPKSGHDTVSWYQQALGQGPQFIFQYYEEEERQRGNFPDRFSGHQFPNYSSELNVNALLLGDSALYLCASSWGQGDSPLHFGNGTRLTVT.

The V call is TRBV5-4, the J call TRBJ1-1, with 8 bases identical to TRBD1. Looked up from germline, CDR1 is SGHNT and CDR2 is YYREEE (reference sequence). J gave up 1 base and V 2 bases, and 4 bases lay outside the gene matches. CDR3 length: 15 residues. The CDR3 spells CASSLQGGTNTEAFF. CDR3 sequence (DNA): TGTGCCAGCAGCTTACAGGGGGGAACGAACACTGAAGCTTTCTTT.

V is TRBV6-1 and J is TRBJ1-4, with 7 bases fitting TRBD1. V lost 3 bases to trimming and J lost 6 bases; unmatched junction nucleotides: 10. The CDR3 runs to 16 residues. Germline V gene sequence: CDR1 MNHNS, CDR2 SASEGT. The CDR3 nucleotides are TGTGCCAGCAGTGACCCTGGCAGGGACAGCCATGAAAAACTGTTTTTT. Translation: CASSDPGRDSHEKLFF.

V gene TRBV19 combines with J gene TRBJ2-7; tentatively, D is TRBD1 (5 bases). This CDR3 region has 13 residues. Germline V lookup: CDR1 LNHDA, CDR2 SQIVND (reference sequence). The germline V and J ends were trimmed by 8 bases and 6 bases, with 17 bases remaining between them. The CDR3 DNA follows: TGTGCCAGTGACATGGGGCAGGGCGCCGAGCAGTACTTC. This gives the protein CASDMGQGAEQYF. Combining the CDR3 with reference TRBV19 and TRBJ2-7 gives the whole variable domain DGGITQSPKYLFRKEGQNVTLSCEQNLNHDAMYWYRQDPGQGLRLIYYSQIVNDFQKGDIAEGYSVSREKKESFPLTVTSAQKNPTAFYLCASDMGQGAEQYFGPGTRLTVT.

The CDR3: CASSRTANYGYTF. In DNA form, the CDR3 reads TGTGCCAGCAGTCGGACAGCGAACTATGGCTACACCTTC. The chain combines TRBV6-2 or TRBV6-3 with TRBJ1-2, with a tentative D call TRBD1 (6 bases). V was trimmed by 5 bases and J by 2 bases, leaving 9 bases between them. This CDR3 has 13 amino acids. Germline CDR1 MNHEY, CDR2 SVGEGT.

The chain joins TRBV6-6 to TRBJ1-5, with 10 bases matching TRBD1. This CDR3 region has 15 residues. Losses at the gene ends were 6 bases for V and 0 bases for J; bases not matched to a gene: 2. Germline loops: CDR1 MNHNY, CDR2 SVGAGI (reference sequence). Here the CDR3 reads CASSGQGDSNQPQHF. The DNA of the CDR3 is TGTGCCAGCAGCGGACAGGGGGATAGCAATCAGCCCCAGCATTTT.

This clone was found a few times. The chain combines TRBV19 with TRBJ1-1, with D possibly matching TRBD1 (6 bases). V was trimmed by 10 bases and J by 1 base, leaving 22 bases between them. Germline CDR1 is LNHDA and CDR2 is SQIVND (reference sequence). This CDR3 is 16 amino acids long. The CDR3 DNA reads TGTGCCACCAAGGGGCAGGGGATAAGGTCGAACACTGAAGCTTTCTTT. Protein: CATKGQGIRSNTEAFF.

The V call is TRBV19, the J call TRBJ1-6; 8 bases fit TRBD1. The trim removed 5 bases at V and 4 bases at J, leaving 1 base unmatched. This CDR3 has 14 residues. CDR1 and CDR2 (germline): LNHDA, SQIVND (reference sequence). The CDR3 spells CASSDRGYNSPLHF. In DNA, the CDR3 is TGTGCCAGTAGTGACAGGGGATATAATTCACCCCTCCACTTT.

This chain connects TRBV9 to TRBJ2-1; D remains ambiguous. Germline CDR1 is SGDLS and CDR2 is YYNGEE. The CDR3 sequence is 15 residues long. Trimming shortened V by 1 base and J by 8 bases, and 16 bases separated the two germline ends. Here the CDR3 reads CASSVSTEFSDEQFF. The CDR3 region has the DNA TGTGCCAGCAGCGTAAGCACAGAATTTTCGGATGAGCAGTTCTTC.

This chain joins TRBV6-5 and TRBJ2-7; 7 bases map to TRBD1. This CDR3 contains 15 residues. With 6 bases clipped from V and 0 bases from J, the junction kept 8 bases outside the gene matches. Germline CDR1 MNHEY, CDR2 SVGAGI. The CDR3 region is CASSSTGAHSYEQYF. Written as DNA, the CDR3 is TGTGCCAGCAGCTCCACAGGGGCCCACTCCTACGAGCAGTACTTC.

This rearrangement joins TRBV27 to TRBJ1-2; D gene ambiguous. The CDR3 extends over 12 amino acids. V lost 1 base and J 9 bases, leaving 9 bases between the germline ends. The germline V gene encodes CDR1 MNHEY and CDR2 SMNVEV (reference sequence). CDR3 region: CASSLWGGSYTF. The DNA for the CDR3 is TGTGCCAGCAGTTTATGGGGAGGGAGCTACACCTTC.

The chain's CDR3 is CASSLTPDREAFF. The CDR3 DNA is TGTGCCAGCAGTCTAACTCCGGACAGAGAAGCTTTCTTT. V gene TRBV27 combines with J gene TRBJ1-1; weak D call: TRBD1 (6 bases). Germline V gene data show CDR1 as MNHEY and CDR2 as SMNVEV (reference sequence). Trimming pared 5 bases from V and 8 bases from J, leaving 15 bases between. The length of the CDR3 is 13 residues.

This clone was recorded once. V is TRBV4-3 and J is TRBJ2-3; perhaps TRBD1 as D (6 bases). The V gene's germline CDR1 is LGHNA and CDR2 YSLEER. Trimming took off 1 base at V and 5 bases at J, with 16 bases between the two ends. The CDR3 totals 16 residues. DNA for the CDR3: TGCGCCAGCAGCCAAGGGGGGACACCTCGGAAAGATACGCAGTATTTT. Its translation: CASSQGGTPRKDTQYF.

V gene TRBV1 combines with J gene TRBJ2-7; the table's D call, TRBD1, has no DNA check behind it. TRBV1 is reported as a pseudogene. The CDR3 length is 12 residues. The CDR3 DNA reads as TGCACCAGCAGCCAAGAGGGACAGGGGAAAGGGTTC. Translation: CTSSQEGQGKGF.

V gene TRBV10-3 combines with J gene TRBJ1-2; D is uncertain. The CDR3 consists of 15 residues. Germline CDR1 is ENHRY and CDR2 is SYGVKD. V lost 2 bases to trimming and J lost 3 bases, with 13 bases between them. The CDR3 bases are TGTGCCATCAGTGAGCCCCCCCCGAGGGACTATGGCTACACCTTC. Its translation: CAISEPPPRDYGYTF.

The CDR3 sequence is CASSEPGQPNQPQHF. The CDR3 nucleotides are TGTGCCAGCAGTGAACCCGGACAGCCGAATCAGCCCCAGCATTTT. This rearrangement joins TRBV25-1 to TRBJ1-5; D is possibly TRBD1 (6 bases). CDR1 and CDR2 (germline): MGHDK, SYGVNS. V was trimmed by 2 bases and J by 4 bases, leaving 12 bases between them. The CDR3 covers 15 residues.